The entry below describes one T cell receptor beta chain. Its antigen is not identified. Systemic immunosuppression or a history of autoimmune disease excluded patients. Assay: immunoSEQ multiplex PCR; the TCRdb copy retains only in-frame clones and omits some. The table records about 53,000 clones, 79% of them present only once. The data belong to a study of OX40 agonist ivuxolimab in advanced cancers. Study summary: Three patients showed partial responses: one hepatocellular carcinoma and two cutaneous melanoma cases. Study observations and caveats: Among some nonresponders, normalized T-cell clonal expansion was also low. Undetermined was the antigen specificity of the expanded peripheral T cells.

CDR1 is SNHLY and CDR2 is FYNNEI in the germline V gene. V was clipped by 8 bases and J by 3 bases, with 15 bases between them. CDR3 size: 14 residues. Sequencing was performed on CD4+ or CD8+ T cells sorted from blood, taken in a trial of the OX40 agonist ivuxolimab. This chain links TRBV2 with TRBJ2-3; D is ambiguous. This receptor was taken from an adult with an advanced solid tumor such as melanoma, head and neck, liver or kidney cancer. The CDR3 spells CASALSGRTDTQYF. CDR3 nucleotides: TGTGCCAGCGCTCTTTCCGGCAGGACAGATACGCAGTATTTT.